The rows below give T cell receptor beta chains drawn from one sample of a study of CD8+CD57+ T cells in acquired aplastic anemia. TCRdb independently ran MiXCR on the reads; one entry per CDR3 protein. The sample lists hundreds of thousands of distinct CDR3 sequences, around 82% occurring once. The sequenced sample was sorted CD4+, CD8+, or CD8+CD57+ T cells (not recorded which) from PBMCs. All receptors come from a human donor with aplastic anemia. CDR3s include the opening cysteine and the closing phenylalanine or tryptophan. A D gene is named only where the DNA matches it firmly. Size is stated for part of the rows, as once, few or many counts, or as a class when the clone is expanded.

j_call d_call clone_size v_call cdr3_nt cdr3_aa
TRBJ2-3 TRBD1 - TRBV9 TGTGCCAGCAGCTTAGAGGGGGCCGGTAATTCACCCACAGATACGCAGTATTTT CASSLEGAGNSPTDTQYF
TRBJ1-1 - - TRBV5-5 TGTGCCAGCAGCTTATTAGACACGAACACTGAAGCTTTCTTT CASSLLDTNTEAFF
TRBJ2-3 - - TRBV2 TGTGCCAGCAGTGATGGGGGGATTCACGAGCAGCTGTACTTT CASSDGGIHEQLYF
TRBJ1-1 - - TRBV7-8 TGTGCCAGCAGCGCCGGGGCTGGCGGAATAGATACGCATTTCTTT CASSAGAGGIDTHFF
TRBJ2-3 - - TRBV7-9 TGTGCCAGCAGCTTAGCGGGAAGTGGCGGGACGCAGTATTTT CASSLAGSGGTQYF
TRBJ2-1 - - TRBV9 TGTGCCAGCAGCGTAGCAAGTGAGCAGTTCTTC CASSVASEQFF
TRBJ2-3 - once TRBV7-9 TGTGCCAGCAGCTTAGCGGGTCGCTACGGAGACAAGCTCTATTTT CASSLAGRYGDKLYF
TRBJ2-3 - few TRBV5-6 TGTGCCAGCAGCTTGGGTGAGGGGATCGAGGATACGCAGTATTTT CASSLGEGIEDTQYF
TRBJ2-3 - - TRBV20-1 TGCAGTGCTAGAGATCTGTGGGGCCAAACAGATACGCAGTATTTT CSARDLWGQTDTQYF
TRBJ1-1 TRBD1 - TRBV19 TGTGCCAGTAGCTTAGATCGGACAGGGTACAATGAGGCTTTCTTT CASSLDRTGYNEAFF
TRBJ2-7 - - TRBV6-1 TGTGCCAGCAGCTTTAGGCCGGACAGCTACTACGAGCAGTACTTC CASSFRPDSYYEQYF
TRBJ2-3 - - TRBV2 TGTGCCAGCAGGAAGGGGTATTCAGATACGCAGTATTTT CASRKGYSDTQYF
TRBJ2-7 - - TRBV7-3 TGTGCCACCAGCGGCCGGGGCCACGCCGACGAGCAGTACTTC CATSGRGHADEQYF
TRBJ2-3 TRBD2 - TRBV7-9 TGTGCCAGCAGCTTTGGGGCGGGGGGGGGGGGGTATTTT CASSFGAGGGGYF
TRBJ2-3 - - TRBV5-1 TGCGCCAGCAGAGGAAGTACAGCACGCGAGCAGTATTTT CASRGSTAREQYF
TRBJ1-1 - - TRBV7-2 TGTGCCAGCGGATGGACTCCCGTCGTGACAAACACTTCCGCTTTCTTT CASGWTPVVTNTSAFF
TRBJ1-1 - - TRBV11-3 TGTGCCAGCAGCCCAGATCGGACATGGAACACTGAAGCTTTCTTT CASSPDRTWNTEAFF